This T cell receptor (beta chain) was captured in a study of blood T cell repertoires in COVID-19. Repertoires were generated with immunoSEQ multiplex PCR, while TCRdb's copy carries only in-frame clones and drops some. The sample carries roughly 200,000 clones, around 83% recorded once. CDR1 MNHEY and CDR2 SVGAGI come from the germline V gene. This CDR3 has 16 residues. J was trimmed by 6 bases and V by 0 bases; bases with no gene match: 6. What was sequenced was peripheral blood. The V and J genes are TRBV6-5 and TRBJ1-5; 9 bases agree with TRBD1. The clonotype comes from a woman of 80 years or more with acute or convalescent COVID-19. CDR3 DNA: TGTGCCAGCAGTTACTCCCTGGACAGGGGCAGTCAGCCCCAGCATTTT. This translates into CASSYSLDRGSQPQHF.